Sequencing of this T cell receptor (beta chain) was carried out in a study of cytomegalovirus exposure and HLA in healthy donors. The table came from immunoSEQ multiplex PCR; TCRdb's copy has only in-frame clones and leaves some out. The sample yields roughly 200,000 clones, approximately 89% seen once. The sequencing sample was made of PBMCs. This sequence originates from a man aged 25 to 40 in good health and CMV-seropositive.

The chain's CDR3 is CASSEGQGPYEQYF. CDR3 DNA sequence: TGTGCCAGTAGTGAGGGACAGGGCCCCTACGAGCAGTACTTC. The chain carries TRBV19 and TRBJ2-7, with 9 nucleotides matching TRBD1. CDR1 and CDR2 from the germline V gene are LNHDA and SQIVND (reference sequence). V lost 5 bases to trimming and J lost 2 bases; unmatched junction nucleotides: 4. The length of the CDR3 is 14 residues.